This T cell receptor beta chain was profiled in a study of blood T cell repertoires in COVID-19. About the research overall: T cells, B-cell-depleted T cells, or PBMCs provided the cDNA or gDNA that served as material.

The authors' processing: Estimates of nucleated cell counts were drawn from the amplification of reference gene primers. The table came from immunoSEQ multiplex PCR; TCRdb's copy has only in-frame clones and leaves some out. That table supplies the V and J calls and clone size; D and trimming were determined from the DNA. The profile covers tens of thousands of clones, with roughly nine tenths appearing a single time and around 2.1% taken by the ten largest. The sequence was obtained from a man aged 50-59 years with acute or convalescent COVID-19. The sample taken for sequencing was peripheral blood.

CDR3 coding DNA: TGTGCCAGCAGTTCCCCGGGGGGGGAGGGCGAGCAGTACTTC. The encoded protein is CASSSPGGEGEQYF. This sequence joins TRBV28 and TRBJ2-7, with 8 bases aligning to TRBD2. V shed 4 bases, J shed 6 bases, and the junction held 8 bases outside the gene matches. Germline-derived CDR1 and CDR2 are MDHEN and SYDVKM. The CDR3 runs 14 residues.